These 7 T cell receptor beta chains share one sample of origin, sequenced in a study of beta chain features in type 1 diabetes. Reverse transcription of all isolated RNA meant that expressed TCRB transcripts were sequenced. Method: immunoSEQ multiplex PCR; TCRdb's copy keeps in-frame clones and lacks some. The sample holds a few hundred thousand clones, 11% seen once. Input material: naive CD4+ T cells from blood. The receptors shown here come from a woman between 25 and 40 years old in good health.

This clone was picked up a small number of times. This rearrangement joins TRBV9 to TRBJ1-2, with D perhaps TRBD1 (6 bases). CDR1 and CDR2 (germline): SGDLS, YYNGEE. V lost 3 bases to trimming and J lost 6 bases, with 9 bases between them. The CDR3 length is 12 residues. For the CDR3, the DNA is TGTGCCAGCAGCGCCAGGGGAAATGGCTACACCTTC. It translates to CASSARGNGYTF.

This clone was recorded a few times. The genes are TRBV28 and TRBJ2-5, with D maybe TRBD2 (5 bases). This CDR3 contains 13 residues. V was clipped by 11 bases and J by 2 bases, with 15 bases between them. Per the germline V gene, CDR1 is MDHEN and CDR2 is SYDVKM. Here the CDR3 reads CASNPGDQETQYF. The DNA of the CDR3 is TGTGCCTCTAATCCCGGGGATCAAGAGACCCAGTACTTC. Full variable domain (remainder filled in from reference TRBV28 and TRBJ2-5): DVKVTQSSRYLVKRTGEKVFLECVQDMDHENMFWYRQDPGLGLRLIYFSYDVKMKEKGDIPEGYSVSREKKERFSLILESASTNQTSMYLCASNPGDQETQYFGPGTRLLVL.

This clone has just a few counts. The rearrangement links TRBV6-5 to TRBJ2-6; weak D call: TRBD2 (6 bases). V was cut by 6 bases and J by 4 bases, with 13 bases left in between. CDR1 is MNHEY, CDR2 SVGAGI, per germline. This CDR3 spans 15 amino acids. The CDR3 loop is CASSLTGVGANVLTF. CDR3 coding DNA: TGTGCCAGCAGCCTCACGGGGGTCGGGGCCAACGTCCTGACTTTC.

The chain uses TRBV29-1 and TRBJ2-3; the D is unclear. The CDR3 extends over 13 amino acids. The ends were cut back, 2 bases at V and 2 bases at J, with 8 bases in the middle. Germline values: CDR1 SQVTM, CDR2 ANQGSEA. DNA of the CDR3: TGCAGCGTTGAATTGGCCTTCACAGATACGCAGTATTTT. This sequence encodes CSVELAFTDTQYF.

In its sample, this clone was seen a few times. This chain links TRBV7-6 with TRBJ2-5; 8 nucleotides line up with TRBD2. This CDR3 has 17 amino acids. Trimming removed 1 base from V and 2 bases from J; junction bases left unmatched: 9. The germline V gene has CDR1 SGHVS and CDR2 FNYEAQ. The CDR3 nucleotides read TGTGCCAGCAGCTTAGGTTTTAGCGGGGTTATACAAGAGACCCAGTACTTC. Translation gives CASSLGFSGVIQETQYF.

In its sample, this clone was seen a few times. V usage is TRBV6-6 and J usage is TRBJ2-1; the D gene is possibly TRBD2 (6 bases). V lost 6 bases and J 9 bases, leaving 15 bases between the germline ends. The length of the CDR3 is 13 residues. Germline CDR1 MNHNY, CDR2 SVGAGI (reference sequence). In DNA, the CDR3 is TGTGCCAGCAGCGAGCCAGGCGGGACTGAGCAGTTCTTC. Translated: CASSEPGGTEQFF.

The gene calls are TRBV28 and TRBJ2-5, with 13 bases fitting TRBD2. V trimming: 6 bases; J trimming: 5 bases; junction bases outside the gene matches: 9. CDR3 length equals 16 residues. The germline gives CDR1 MDHEN, CDR2 SYDVKM. CDR3 amino acids: CASSPAGLAGLETQYF. CDR3 bases: TGTGCCAGCAGCCCCGCGGGACTAGCGGGACTGGAGACCCAGTACTTC.